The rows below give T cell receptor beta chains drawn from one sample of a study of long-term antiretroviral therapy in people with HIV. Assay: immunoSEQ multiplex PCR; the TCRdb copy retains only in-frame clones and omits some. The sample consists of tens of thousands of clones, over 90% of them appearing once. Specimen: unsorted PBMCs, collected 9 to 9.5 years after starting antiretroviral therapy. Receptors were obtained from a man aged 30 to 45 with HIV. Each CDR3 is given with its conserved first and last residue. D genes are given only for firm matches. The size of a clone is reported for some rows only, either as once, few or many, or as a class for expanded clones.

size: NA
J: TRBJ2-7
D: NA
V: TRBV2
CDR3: CASREEGNEQYF

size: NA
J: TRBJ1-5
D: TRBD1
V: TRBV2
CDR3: CASSSDRGQDQPQHF

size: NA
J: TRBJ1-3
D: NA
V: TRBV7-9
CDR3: CASSLGKGLEGNTIYF

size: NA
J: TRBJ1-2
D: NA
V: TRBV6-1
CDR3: CASSRLQGTDGYTF

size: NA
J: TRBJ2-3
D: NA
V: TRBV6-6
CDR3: CASSRTDTQYF

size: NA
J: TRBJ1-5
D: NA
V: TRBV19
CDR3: CASSIMAQGRYQPQHF

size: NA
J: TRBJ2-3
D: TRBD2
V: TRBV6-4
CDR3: CASSPQTSGGADTQYF

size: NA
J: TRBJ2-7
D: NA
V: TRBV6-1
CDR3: CATQQDTTYEQYF

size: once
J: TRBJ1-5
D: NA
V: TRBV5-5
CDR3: CASSLDSYYDQPQHF

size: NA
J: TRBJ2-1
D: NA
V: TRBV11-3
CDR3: CASSLVGSYNEQFF

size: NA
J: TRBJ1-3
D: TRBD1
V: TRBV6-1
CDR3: CASSEGTGATIYF

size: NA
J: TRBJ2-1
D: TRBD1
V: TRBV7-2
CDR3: CASGQGYYNEQFF

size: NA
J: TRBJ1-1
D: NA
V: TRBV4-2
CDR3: CASSQAHLRNTEAFF

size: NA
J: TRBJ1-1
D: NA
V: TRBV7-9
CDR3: CASSAPVVNTEAFF

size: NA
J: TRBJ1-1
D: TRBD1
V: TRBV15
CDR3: CATSRGRTGRNTEAFF

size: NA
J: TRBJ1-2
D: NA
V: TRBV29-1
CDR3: CSVVDTQGLGYGYTF

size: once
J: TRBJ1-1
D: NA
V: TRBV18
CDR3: CASSPDMFGENAFF

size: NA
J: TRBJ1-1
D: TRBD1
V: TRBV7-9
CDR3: CASSPSPGQTNTEAFF

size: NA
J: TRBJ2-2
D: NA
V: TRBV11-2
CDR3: CASSRRGAGGELFF

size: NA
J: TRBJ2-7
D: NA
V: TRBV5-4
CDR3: CASSLDREDEQYF

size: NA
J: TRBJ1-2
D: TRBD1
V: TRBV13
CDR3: CASSPDRANYGYTF

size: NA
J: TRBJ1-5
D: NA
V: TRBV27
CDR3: CASGGSNQPQHF

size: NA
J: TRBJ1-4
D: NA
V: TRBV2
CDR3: CASSETDRGEKLFF

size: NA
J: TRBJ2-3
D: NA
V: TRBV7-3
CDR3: CASSGSTPDTQYF

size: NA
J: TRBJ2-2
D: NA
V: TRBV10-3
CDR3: CAIRLSVGTGELFF

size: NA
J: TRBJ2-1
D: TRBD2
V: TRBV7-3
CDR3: CASGELGTSVGNEQFF

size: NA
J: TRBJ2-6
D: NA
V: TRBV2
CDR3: CASTDQISGANVLTF

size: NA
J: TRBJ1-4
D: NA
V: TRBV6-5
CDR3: CATVSPVIENEKLFF

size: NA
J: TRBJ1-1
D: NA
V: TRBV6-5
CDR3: CASSYSPFTEAFF

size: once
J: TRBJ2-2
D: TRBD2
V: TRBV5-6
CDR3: CASSPRLAGAPNTGELFF

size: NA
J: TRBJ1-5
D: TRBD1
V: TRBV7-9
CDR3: CASRGQGLDQPQHF

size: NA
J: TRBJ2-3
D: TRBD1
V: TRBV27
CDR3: CAARQGSADTQYF

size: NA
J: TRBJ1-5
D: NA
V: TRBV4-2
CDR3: CASSQSTRENQPQHF

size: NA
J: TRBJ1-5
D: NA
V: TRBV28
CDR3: CASSWTDQNQPQHF

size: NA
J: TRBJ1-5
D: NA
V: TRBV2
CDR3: CASSDRVNSNQPQHF

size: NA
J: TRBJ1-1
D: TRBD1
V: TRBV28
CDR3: CASSPGQGATEAFF

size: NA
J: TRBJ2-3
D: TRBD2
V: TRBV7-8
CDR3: CASSLDLAGGWDTQYF

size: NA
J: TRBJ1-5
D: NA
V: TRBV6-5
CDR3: CASSVTLGGQPQHF

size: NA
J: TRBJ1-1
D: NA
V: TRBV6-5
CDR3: CASSYTGTVNTEAFF

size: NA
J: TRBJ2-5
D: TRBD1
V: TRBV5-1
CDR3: CASSPQGDQETQYF

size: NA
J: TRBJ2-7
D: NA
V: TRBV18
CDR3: CASSPSNGGPYEQYF

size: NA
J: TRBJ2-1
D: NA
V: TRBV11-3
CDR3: CASSGGPTLYNEQFF

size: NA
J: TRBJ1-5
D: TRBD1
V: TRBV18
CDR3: CASSPGQGEQPQHF

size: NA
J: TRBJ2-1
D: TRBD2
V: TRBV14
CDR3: CASSSLAGGREQFF

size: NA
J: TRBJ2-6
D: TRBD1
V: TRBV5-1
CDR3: CASSLERQGVMVSGANVLTF

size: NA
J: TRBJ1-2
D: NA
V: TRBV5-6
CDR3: CASSLDPSINYGYTF

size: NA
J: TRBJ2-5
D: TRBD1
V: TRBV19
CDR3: CASSIRDSRRTQYF